The rows below give T cell receptor beta chains drawn from one sample of a study of T cell responses to AZD1222 COVID-19 vaccine. Sequenced by immunoSEQ multiplex PCR; TCRdb stores in-frame clones only, minus some. Here the sample spans tens of thousands of clones, roughly 90% being singletons. The sample here was peripheral blood, taken 28 days after the second AZD1222 dose. The receptors derive from an adult who received the AZD1222 COVID-19 vaccine. CDR3s include the opening cysteine and the closing phenylalanine or tryptophan. D genes are given only for firm matches.

v_call	d_call	j_call	cdr3_aa
TRBV19	TRBD1	TRBJ2-3	CASTEQGPDTQYF
TRBV6-5	TRBD1	TRBJ2-7	CASCRDRGSYEQYF
TRBV19	TRBD2	TRBJ2-5	CASSIAGGGETQYF
TRBV7-8	TRBD1	TRBJ1-6	CASSPGQGSPLHF
TRBV2	.	TRBJ2-3	CASSLGTDTQYF
TRBV6-4	.	TRBJ2-2	CASSDSWDTGELFF
TRBV7-6	TRBD2	TRBJ2-5	CASTLRAGGRETQYF
TRBV19	TRBD1	TRBJ1-2	CASNDAGTGANYGYTF
TRBV2	.	TRBJ1-2	CAILYTLASGYTF
TRBV6-5	.	TRBJ1-6	CASRSQGSYNSPLHF
TRBV6-5	.	TRBJ1-5	CALSLGGNQPQHF
TRBV9	TRBD2	TRBJ2-1	CASSVSGGYNEQFF